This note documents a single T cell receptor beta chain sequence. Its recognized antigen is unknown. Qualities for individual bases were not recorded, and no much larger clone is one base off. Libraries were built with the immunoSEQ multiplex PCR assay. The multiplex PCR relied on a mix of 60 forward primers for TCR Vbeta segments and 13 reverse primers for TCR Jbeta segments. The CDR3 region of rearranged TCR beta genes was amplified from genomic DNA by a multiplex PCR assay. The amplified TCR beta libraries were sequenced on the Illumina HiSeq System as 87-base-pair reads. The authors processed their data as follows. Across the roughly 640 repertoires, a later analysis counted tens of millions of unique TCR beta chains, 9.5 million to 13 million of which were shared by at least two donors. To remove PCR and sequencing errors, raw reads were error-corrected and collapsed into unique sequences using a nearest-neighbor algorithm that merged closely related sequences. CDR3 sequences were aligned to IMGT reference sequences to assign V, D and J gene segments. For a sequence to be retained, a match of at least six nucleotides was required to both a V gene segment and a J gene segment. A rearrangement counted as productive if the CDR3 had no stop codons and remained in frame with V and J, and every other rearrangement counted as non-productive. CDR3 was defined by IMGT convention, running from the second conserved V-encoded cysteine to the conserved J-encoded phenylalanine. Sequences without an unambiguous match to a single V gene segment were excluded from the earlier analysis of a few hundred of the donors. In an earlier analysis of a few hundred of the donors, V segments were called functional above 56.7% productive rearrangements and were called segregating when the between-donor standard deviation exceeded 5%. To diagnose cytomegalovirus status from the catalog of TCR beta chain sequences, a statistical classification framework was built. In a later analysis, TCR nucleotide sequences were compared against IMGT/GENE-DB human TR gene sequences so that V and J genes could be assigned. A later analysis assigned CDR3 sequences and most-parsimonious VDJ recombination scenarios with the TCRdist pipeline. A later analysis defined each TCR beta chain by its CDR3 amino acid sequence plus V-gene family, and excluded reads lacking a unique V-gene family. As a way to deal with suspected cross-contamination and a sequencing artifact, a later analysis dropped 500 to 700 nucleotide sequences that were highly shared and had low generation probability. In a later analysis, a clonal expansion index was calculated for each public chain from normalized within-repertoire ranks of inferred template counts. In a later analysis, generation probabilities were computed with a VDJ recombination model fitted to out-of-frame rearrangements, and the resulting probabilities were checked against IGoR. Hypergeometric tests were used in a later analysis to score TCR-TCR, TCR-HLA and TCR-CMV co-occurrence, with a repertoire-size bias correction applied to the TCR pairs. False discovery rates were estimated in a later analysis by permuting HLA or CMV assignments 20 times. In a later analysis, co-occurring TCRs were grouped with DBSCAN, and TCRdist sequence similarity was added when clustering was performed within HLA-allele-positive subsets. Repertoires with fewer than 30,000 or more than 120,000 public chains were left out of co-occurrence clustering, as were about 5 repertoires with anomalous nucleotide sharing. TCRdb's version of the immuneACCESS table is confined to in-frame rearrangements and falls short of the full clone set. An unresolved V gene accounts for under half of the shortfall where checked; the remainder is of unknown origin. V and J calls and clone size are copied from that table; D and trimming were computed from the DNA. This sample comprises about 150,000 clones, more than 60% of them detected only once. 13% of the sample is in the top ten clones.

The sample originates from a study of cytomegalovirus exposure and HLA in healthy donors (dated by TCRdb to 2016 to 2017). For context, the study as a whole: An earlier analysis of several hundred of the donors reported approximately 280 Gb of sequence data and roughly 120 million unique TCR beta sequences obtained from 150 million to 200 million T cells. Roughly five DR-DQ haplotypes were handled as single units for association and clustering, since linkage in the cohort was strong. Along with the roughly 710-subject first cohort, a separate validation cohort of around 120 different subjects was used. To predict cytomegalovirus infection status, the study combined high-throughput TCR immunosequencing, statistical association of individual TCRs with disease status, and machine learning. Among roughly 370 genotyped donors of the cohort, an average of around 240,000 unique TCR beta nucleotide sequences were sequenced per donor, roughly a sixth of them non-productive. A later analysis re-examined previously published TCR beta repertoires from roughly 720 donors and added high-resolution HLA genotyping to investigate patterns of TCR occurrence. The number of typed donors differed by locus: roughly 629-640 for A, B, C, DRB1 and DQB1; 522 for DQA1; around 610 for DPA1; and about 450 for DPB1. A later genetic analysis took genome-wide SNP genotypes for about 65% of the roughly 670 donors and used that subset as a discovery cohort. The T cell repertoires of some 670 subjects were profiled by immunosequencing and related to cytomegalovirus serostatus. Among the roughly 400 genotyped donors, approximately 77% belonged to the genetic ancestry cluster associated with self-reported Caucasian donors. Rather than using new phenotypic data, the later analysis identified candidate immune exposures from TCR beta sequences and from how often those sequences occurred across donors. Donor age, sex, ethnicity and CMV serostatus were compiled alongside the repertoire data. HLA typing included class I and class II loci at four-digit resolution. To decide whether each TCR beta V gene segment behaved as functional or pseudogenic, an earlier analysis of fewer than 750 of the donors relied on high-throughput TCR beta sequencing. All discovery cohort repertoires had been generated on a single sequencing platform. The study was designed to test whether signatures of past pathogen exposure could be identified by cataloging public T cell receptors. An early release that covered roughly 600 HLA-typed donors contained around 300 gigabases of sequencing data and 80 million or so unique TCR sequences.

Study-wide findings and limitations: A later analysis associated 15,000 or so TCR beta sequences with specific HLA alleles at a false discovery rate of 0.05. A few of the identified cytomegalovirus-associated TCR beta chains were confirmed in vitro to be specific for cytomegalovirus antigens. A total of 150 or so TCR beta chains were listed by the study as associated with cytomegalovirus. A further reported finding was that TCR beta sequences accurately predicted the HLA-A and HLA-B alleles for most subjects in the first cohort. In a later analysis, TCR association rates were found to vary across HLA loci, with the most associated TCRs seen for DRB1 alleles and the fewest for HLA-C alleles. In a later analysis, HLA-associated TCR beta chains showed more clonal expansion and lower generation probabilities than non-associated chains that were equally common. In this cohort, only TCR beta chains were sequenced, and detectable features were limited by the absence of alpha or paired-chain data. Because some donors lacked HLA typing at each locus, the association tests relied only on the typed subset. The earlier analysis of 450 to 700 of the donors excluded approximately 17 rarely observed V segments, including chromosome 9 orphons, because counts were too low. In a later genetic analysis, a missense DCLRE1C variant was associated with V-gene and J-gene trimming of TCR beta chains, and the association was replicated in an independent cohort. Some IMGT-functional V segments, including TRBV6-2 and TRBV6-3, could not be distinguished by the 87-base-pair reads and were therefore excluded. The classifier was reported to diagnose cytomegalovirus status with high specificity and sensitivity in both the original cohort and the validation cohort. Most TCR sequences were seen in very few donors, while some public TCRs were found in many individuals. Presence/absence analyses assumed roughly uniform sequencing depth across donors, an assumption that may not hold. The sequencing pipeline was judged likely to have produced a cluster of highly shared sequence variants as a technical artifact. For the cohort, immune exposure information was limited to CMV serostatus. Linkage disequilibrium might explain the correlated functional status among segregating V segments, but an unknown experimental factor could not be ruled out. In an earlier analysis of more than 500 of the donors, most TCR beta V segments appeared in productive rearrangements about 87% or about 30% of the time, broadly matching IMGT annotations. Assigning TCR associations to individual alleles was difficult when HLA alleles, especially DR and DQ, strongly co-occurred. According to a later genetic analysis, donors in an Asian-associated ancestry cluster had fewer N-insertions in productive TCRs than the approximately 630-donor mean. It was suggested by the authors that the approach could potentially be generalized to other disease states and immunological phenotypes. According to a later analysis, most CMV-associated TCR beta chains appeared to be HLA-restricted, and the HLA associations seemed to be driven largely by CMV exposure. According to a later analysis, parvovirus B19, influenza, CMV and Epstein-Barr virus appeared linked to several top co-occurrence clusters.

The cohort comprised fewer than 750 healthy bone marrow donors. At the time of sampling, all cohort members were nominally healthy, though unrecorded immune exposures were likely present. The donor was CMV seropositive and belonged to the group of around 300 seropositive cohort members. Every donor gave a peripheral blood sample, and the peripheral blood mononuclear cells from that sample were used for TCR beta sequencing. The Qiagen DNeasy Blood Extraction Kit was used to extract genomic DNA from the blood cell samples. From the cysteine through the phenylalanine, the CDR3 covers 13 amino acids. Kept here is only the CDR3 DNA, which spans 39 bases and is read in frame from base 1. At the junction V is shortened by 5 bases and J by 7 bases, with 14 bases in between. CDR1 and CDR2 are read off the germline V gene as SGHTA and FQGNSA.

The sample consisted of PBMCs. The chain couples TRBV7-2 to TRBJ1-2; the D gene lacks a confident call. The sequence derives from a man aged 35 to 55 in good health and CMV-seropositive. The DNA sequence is TGTGCCAGCAGCGTGGGAGGGAGGTCTGGCTACACCTTC. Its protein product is CASSVGGRSGYTF.